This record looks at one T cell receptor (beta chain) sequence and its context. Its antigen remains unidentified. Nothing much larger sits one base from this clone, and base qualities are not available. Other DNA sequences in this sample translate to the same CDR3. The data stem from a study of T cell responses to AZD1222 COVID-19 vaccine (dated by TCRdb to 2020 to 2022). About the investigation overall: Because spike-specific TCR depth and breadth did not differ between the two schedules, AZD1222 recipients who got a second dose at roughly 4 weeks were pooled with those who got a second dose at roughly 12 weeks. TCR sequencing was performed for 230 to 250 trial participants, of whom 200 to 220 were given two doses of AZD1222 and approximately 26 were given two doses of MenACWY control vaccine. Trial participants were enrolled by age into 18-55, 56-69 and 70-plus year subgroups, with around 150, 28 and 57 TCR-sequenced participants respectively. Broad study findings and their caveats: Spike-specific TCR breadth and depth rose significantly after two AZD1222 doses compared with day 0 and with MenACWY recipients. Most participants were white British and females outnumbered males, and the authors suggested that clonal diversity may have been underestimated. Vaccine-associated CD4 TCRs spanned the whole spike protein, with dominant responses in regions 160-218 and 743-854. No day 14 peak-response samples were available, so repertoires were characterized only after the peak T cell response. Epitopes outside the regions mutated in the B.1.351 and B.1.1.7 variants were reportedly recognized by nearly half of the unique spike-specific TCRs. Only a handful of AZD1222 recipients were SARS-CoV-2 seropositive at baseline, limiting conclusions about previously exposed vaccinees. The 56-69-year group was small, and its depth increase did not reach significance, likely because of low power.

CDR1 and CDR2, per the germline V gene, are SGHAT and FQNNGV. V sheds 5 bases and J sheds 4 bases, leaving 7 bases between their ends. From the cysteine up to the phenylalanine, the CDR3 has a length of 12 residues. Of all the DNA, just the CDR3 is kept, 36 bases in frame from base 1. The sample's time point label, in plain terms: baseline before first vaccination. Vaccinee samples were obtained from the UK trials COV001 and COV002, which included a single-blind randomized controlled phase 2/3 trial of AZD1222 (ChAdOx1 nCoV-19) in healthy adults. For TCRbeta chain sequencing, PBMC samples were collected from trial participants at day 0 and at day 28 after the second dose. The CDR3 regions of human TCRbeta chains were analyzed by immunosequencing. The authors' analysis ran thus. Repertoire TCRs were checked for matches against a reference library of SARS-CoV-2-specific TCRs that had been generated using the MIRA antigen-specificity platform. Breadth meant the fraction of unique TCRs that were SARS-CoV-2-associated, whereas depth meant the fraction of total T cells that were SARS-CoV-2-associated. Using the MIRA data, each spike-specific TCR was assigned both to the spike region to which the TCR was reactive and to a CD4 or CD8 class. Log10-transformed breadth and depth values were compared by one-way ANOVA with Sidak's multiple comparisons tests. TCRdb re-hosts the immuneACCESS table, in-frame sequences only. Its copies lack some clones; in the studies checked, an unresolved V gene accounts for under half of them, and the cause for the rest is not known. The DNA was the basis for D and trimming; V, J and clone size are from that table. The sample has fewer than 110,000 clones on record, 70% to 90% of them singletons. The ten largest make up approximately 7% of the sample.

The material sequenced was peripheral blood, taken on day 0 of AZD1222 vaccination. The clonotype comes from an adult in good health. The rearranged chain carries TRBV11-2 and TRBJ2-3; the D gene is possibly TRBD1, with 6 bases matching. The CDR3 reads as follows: CASSQGSDTQYF. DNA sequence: TGTGCCAGCAGCCAGGGGTCAGATACGCAGTATTTT.